The sequence of this T cell receptor (beta chain) was determined in a study of blood T cell repertoires in COVID-19. The wider study: Samples came from the United States, Italy and Spain, spanning acute and convalescent COVID-19. PBMCs, B-cell-depleted T cells, or T cells provided the cDNA or gDNA that made up the material.

In the authors' workflow: By means of reference gene primer amplification, nucleated cell counts were estimated. Repertoires were generated with immunoSEQ multiplex PCR, while TCRdb's copy carries only in-frame clones and drops some. V, J and clone size were drawn from that table, and D and trimming were deduced from the DNA. The table includes 75,000 to 100,000 clones, roughly 84% detected once. CDR3 length equals 14 residues. Germline CDR1 and CDR2: SEHNR and FQNEAQ (reference sequence). The trim removed 6 bases at V and 3 bases at J, leaving 7 bases unmatched. The V call is TRBV7-9, the J call TRBJ1-2; the match to TRBD1 covers 7 bases. This TCR was sampled from a woman of 80 years or more with acute or convalescent COVID-19. Sequencing was carried out using peripheral blood. The CDR3 loop is CASRYSTGYYGYTF. The CDR3 coding sequence is TGTGCCAGCAGGTACTCGACAGGGTACTATGGCTACACCTTC.